The 10 T cell receptor beta chains listed next were all sequenced from one sample in a study of blood T cell repertoires in COVID-19. Measured with immunoSEQ multiplex PCR; TCRdb has only the in-frame clones, and not every one. This sample has fewer than 80,000 clones, with 75% to 85% found just once. Specimen: peripheral blood. Receptors originate from a woman older than 75 with active or convalescent COVID-19.

The V gene is TRBV5-1, the J gene TRBJ2-3; TRBD2 agrees at 9 bases. Germline V CDR1 and CDR2: SGHRS, YFSETQ. With V trimmed by 0 bases and J by 2 bases, 10 bases remained unmatched. CDR3 length equals 18 residues. The chain's CDR3 is CASSLGLLAGGDTDTQYF. The CDR3 DNA reads as TGCGCCAGCAGCTTGGGATTGTTGGCGGGGGGGGACACAGATACGCAGTATTTT.

The V and J genes are TRBV7-3 and TRBJ2-2; D is unclear. Germline CDR1 SGHTA, CDR2 FQGTGA. Trimming left V 0 bases short and J 3 bases short, with 5 bases between. This CDR3 contains 14 residues. The CDR3: CASSLTRYTGELFF. The CDR3 nucleotides are TGTGCCAGCAGCTTAACGCGTTACACCGGGGAGCTGTTTTTT.

V and J are TRBV5-1 and TRBJ2-2; 7 nucleotides align to TRBD2. Looked up from germline, CDR1 is SGHRS and CDR2 is YFSETQ. The CDR3 has 14 residues. This CDR3 is CATGEGTNTGELFF. As DNA, the CDR3 is TGCGCGACTGGGGAGGGCACGAACACCGGGGAGCTGTTTTTT. Full variable domain (rest looked up from reference TRBV5-1 and TRBJ2-2): KAGVTQTPRYLIKTRGQQVTLSCSPISGHRSVSWYQQTPGQGLQFLFEYFSETQRNKGNFPGRFSGRQFSNSRSEMNVSTLELGDSALYLCATGEGTNTGELFFGEGSRLTVL.

The J gene is TRBJ1-2, the V gene TRBV3-1 (or the pseudogene TRBV3-2); weak D call: TRBD1 (6 bases). Germline V gene lookup returns CDR1 LGHDT and CDR2 YNNKEL (reference sequence). There are 15 residues in the CDR3. V lost 4 bases to trimming and J lost 3 bases, with 15 bases between them. This chain's CDR3 is CASSPEAGAHYGYTF. The CDR3 coding sequence is TGTGCCAGCAGCCCTGAGGCGGGGGCCCACTATGGCTACACCTTC.

The chain links TRBV5-1 to TRBJ1-4; D is possibly TRBD1 (6 bases). The germline V gene encodes CDR1 SGHRS and CDR2 YFSETQ. The CDR3 runs to 15 residues. The V end lost 5 bases, the J end lost 2 bases, and 13 bases lay between the germline ends. As DNA, the CDR3 is TGCGCCAGCAGGGCAACAGGGCTGACTAATGAAAAACTGTTTTTT. Amino acids: CASRATGLTNEKLFF.

The V gene is TRBV29-1, the J gene TRBJ2-2, with 10 nucleotides matching TRBD2. Trimming removed 0 bases from V and 6 bases from J; junction bases left unmatched: 13. Germline lookup yields CDR1 SQVTM and CDR2 ANQGSEA. There are 18 residues in the CDR3. The CDR3 nucleotides read TGCAGCGTTGAAGAAATAGCGGGGGGAGCAGGGTTTGCCGGGGAGCTGTTTTTT. It translates to CSVEEIAGGAGFAGELFF.

The rearrangement joins TRBV6-5 to TRBJ2-1, with D perhaps matching TRBD1 (5 bases). This CDR3 has 14 amino acids. Germline V CDR1 and CDR2: MNHEY, SVGAGI. V lost 7 bases to trimming and J lost 2 bases, with 12 bases between them. CDR3 residues: CASNPGPPYNEQFF. The CDR3 DNA follows: TGTGCCAGCAACCCAGGGCCACCCTACAATGAGCAGTTCTTC.

The J gene is TRBJ2-7, the V gene TRBV6-2 or TRBV6-3; 10 bases align to TRBD1. Germline V lookup: CDR1 MNHEY, CDR2 SVGEGT. The CDR3 spans 19 residues. V dropped 2 bases and J dropped 3; count of bases not matched to a gene: 16. In DNA, the CDR3 is TGTGCCAGCAGTTACGGAAATTGGTGGTCCGGGACAGGGGACTACGAGCAGTACTTC. Its translation: CASSYGNWWSGTGDYEQYF.

The CDR3 region is CASSQGLGGYGYTF. In DNA, the CDR3 is TGTGCCAGCAGTCAGGGCCTTGGCGGTTATGGCTACACCTTC. The rearrangement uses TRBV28 and TRBJ1-2; possible D gene TRBD1, 5 bases. V lost 5 bases and J lost 5, with 15 bases in between. Germline V lookup: CDR1 MDHEN, CDR2 SYDVKM. This CDR3 comprises 14 residues.

The chain joins TRBV5-5 to TRBJ1-1, with a tentative D call TRBD1 (5 bases). Trimming took off 5 bases at V and 1 base at J, with 15 bases between the two ends. This CDR3 contains 15 residues. Germline V gene sequence: CDR1 SGHKS, CDR2 YYEKEE (reference sequence). The CDR3 region is CASRPNDRENTEAFF. Written as DNA, the CDR3 is TGTGCCAGCAGACCCAACGACAGAGAGAACACTGAAGCTTTCTTT.